This TCR beta chain was observed in a study of T cell changes during pregnancy in multiple sclerosis. Clones were read by immunoSEQ multiplex PCR, and TCRdb kept only the in-frame ones, dropping some. The data contain fewer than 85,000 clones, almost 95% of them singletons. The sample was peripheral blood, taken in the third trimester of pregnancy. The TCR was taken from a female donor in good health, enrolled as a control in a pregnancy study.

CDR3 sequence reads: CASSEFGTSYGYTF. CDR3 sequence (DNA): TGTGCCAGCAGTGAATTTGGGACAAGTTATGGCTACACCTTC. V gene TRBV25-1 combines with J gene TRBJ1-2, with a tentative D call TRBD1 (6 bases). Germline lookup yields CDR1 MGHDK and CDR2 SYGVNS. The CDR3 totals 14 residues. Between the trimmed V and J ends, which lost 1 base and 5 bases, there was a span of 11 bases.